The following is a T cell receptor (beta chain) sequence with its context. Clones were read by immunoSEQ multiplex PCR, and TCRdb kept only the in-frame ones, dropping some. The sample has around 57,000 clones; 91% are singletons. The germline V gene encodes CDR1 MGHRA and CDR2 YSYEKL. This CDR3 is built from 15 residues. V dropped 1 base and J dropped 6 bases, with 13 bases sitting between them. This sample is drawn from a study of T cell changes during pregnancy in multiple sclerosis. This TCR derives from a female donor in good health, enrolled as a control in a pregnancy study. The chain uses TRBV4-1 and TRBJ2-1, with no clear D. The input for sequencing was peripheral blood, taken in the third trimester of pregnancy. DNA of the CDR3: TGCGCCAGCAGCCAAGCGCCGACTTCCCTCAATGAGCAGTTCTTC. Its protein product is CASSQAPTSLNEQFF.